A single sample is the source of the 11 T cell receptor beta chains below, sequenced in a study of response to subunit inactivated influenza vaccine. Each CDR3 protein gets one entry after TCRdb re-called the RT-PCR reads with MiXCR. The profile shows a few hundred thousand distinct CDR3 sequences, approximately 9.9% of them singletons. Source: PBMCs from blood, taken 35 to 45 days after vaccination. These receptors were taken from a man aged 50 to 59 who received an inactivated influenza vaccine.

The chain carries TRBV14 and TRBJ2-1; TRBD2 might be the D (6 bases). This CDR3 region has 16 residues. CDR1 and CDR2 from the germline V gene are SGHDN and FVKESK. Trimming stripped 3 bases from V and 6 bases from J, with 18 bases between. CDR3 nucleotides: TGTGCCAGCAGCCAGAAATTCCGGGGGAGTGGCAATGAGCAGTTCTTC. It encodes CASSQKFRGSGNEQFF. The variable domain in full, with the rest retrieved from reference TRBV14 and TRBJ2-1, is EAGVTQFPSHSVIEKGQTVTLRCDPISGHDNLYWYRRVMGKEIKFLLHFVKESKQDESGMPNNRFLAERTGGTYSTLKVQPAELEDSGVYFCASSQKFRGSGNEQFFGPGTRLTVL.

CDR3 sequence reads: CASSPEGQGYEQYF. Here the CDR3 DNA reads TGCGCCAGCAGTCCGGAAGGACAGGGTTACGAGCAGTACTTC. The genes are TRBV23-1 and TRBJ2-7, with TRBD1 matching 8 bases. TRBV23-1 is assigned to the ORF class and has an uncertain function. Trimming removed 4 bases from V and 4 bases from J; junction bases left unmatched: 6. The CDR3 length is 14 residues.

This clonotype was counted between two and nine times. The chain carries TRBV3-1 and TRBJ1-6; D remains ambiguous. The V gene lost 1 base and the J gene lost 5 bases, with 12 bases spanning the gap. The CDR3 is 16 residues long. Germline CDR1 LGHDT, CDR2 YNNKEL (reference sequence). The CDR3 sequence: CASSQGFPLHNSPLHF. CDR3 nucleotides: TGTGCCAGCAGCCAAGGCTTCCCCCTACATAATTCACCCCTCCACTTT.

This chain uses TRBV4-1 with TRBJ2-3; D is unclear. With 0 bases removed from V and 8 bases from J, the gap between germline ends came to 15 bases. The CDR3 has 15 residues. CDR1 MGHRA and CDR2 YSYEKL come from the germline V gene. The CDR3 sequence: CASSQDLGELGTQYF. The CDR3 DNA is TGCGCCAGCAGCCAAGATCTAGGCGAGTTAGGTACGCAGTATTTT.

A few counts support this clonotype. This chain links TRBV29-1 with TRBJ1-1, with no clear D. Looked up from germline, CDR1 is SQVTM and CDR2 is ANQGSEA. V was cut by 7 bases and J by 0 bases, with 6 bases left in between. The CDR3 totals 11 residues. In DNA form, the CDR3 reads TGCAGCGCCAATATGAACACTGAAGCTTTCTTT. Residues: CSANMNTEAFF.

This clonotype was picked up a small number of times. V is TRBV6-5 and J is TRBJ2-7; 10 bases are a match to TRBD1. Germline trimming cut 2 bases from V and 4 bases from J; bases unmatched to any gene: 8. Germline V gene lookup returns CDR1 MNHEY and CDR2 SVGAGI. CDR3 size: 16 residues. CDR3 nucleotide sequence: TGTGCCAGCAGTTACCCGGACAGGGGGAATCGGTACGAGCAGTACTTC. It is translated as CASSYPDRGNRYEQYF.

The sample holds a few counts of this clonotype. CDR3 sequence reads: CAISRDRGSYNEQFF. The CDR3 coding sequence is TGCGCCATTTCCCGGGACAGGGGTTCCTACAATGAGCAGTTCTTC. The V gene is TRBV4-1, the J gene TRBJ2-1, with 10 bases identical to TRBD1. CDR3 length equals 15 residues. Germline-derived CDR1 and CDR2 are MGHRA and YSYEKL. V shed 10 bases, J shed 1 base, and the junction held 7 bases outside the gene matches.

This clonotype appeared many times. The J gene is TRBJ2-5, the V gene TRBV7-9; TRBD2 might be the D (5 bases). The V and J ends lost 5 bases and 5 bases respectively, with 18 bases between them. The CDR3 is 15 amino acids. Germline lookup yields CDR1 SEHNR and CDR2 FQNEAQ (reference sequence). CDR3 in amino acids: CASSKTNLIGETQYF. CDR3 DNA: TGTGCCAGCAGCAAGACTAACCTGATCGGGGAGACCCAGTACTTC. Full variable domain (remainder filled in from reference TRBV7-9 and TRBJ2-5): DTGVSQNPRHKITKRGQNVTFRCDPISEHNRLYWYRQTLGQGPEFLTYFQNEAQLEKSRLLSDRFSAERPKGSFSTLEIQRTEQGDSAMYLCASSKTNLIGETQYFGPGTRLLVL.

There are many counts of this clonotype. The chain couples TRBV5-6 to TRBJ2-1, with 9 bases that match TRBD2. This CDR3 contains 16 residues. Trimming at V came to 5 bases and at J to 4 bases, leaving 10 bases not matched to a gene. CDR1 and CDR2 from the germline V gene are SGHDT and YYEEEE. In DNA, the CDR3 is TGTGCCAGCAGTCTCCTGAGACTAGCGGATTACAATGAGCAGTTCTTC. Translated: CASSLLRLADYNEQFF.

The chain employs TRBV6-1 and TRBJ2-7; 10 bases align to TRBD1. Trimming at V came to 7 bases and at J to 3 bases, leaving 6 bases not matched to a gene. The CDR3 spans 14 residues. The germline V gene encodes CDR1 MNHNS and CDR2 SASEGT. The DNA for the CDR3 is TGTGCCAGCACACCGGGACAGGGGCTCTACGAGCAGTACTTC. Protein sequence: CASTPGQGLYEQYF.

This clonotype occurred many times. V gene TRBV12-3 or TRBV12-4 combines with J gene TRBJ2-4; TRBD1 agrees at 7 bases. The V and J ends lost 3 bases and 6 bases, in that order; junction bases with no gene match: 11. The CDR3 is made up of 16 amino acids. The CDR3 bases are TGTGCCAGCAGTTTGGCCCGAGACAGGGAGACAAACATTCAGTACTTC. Amino acids: CASSLARDRETNIQYF.